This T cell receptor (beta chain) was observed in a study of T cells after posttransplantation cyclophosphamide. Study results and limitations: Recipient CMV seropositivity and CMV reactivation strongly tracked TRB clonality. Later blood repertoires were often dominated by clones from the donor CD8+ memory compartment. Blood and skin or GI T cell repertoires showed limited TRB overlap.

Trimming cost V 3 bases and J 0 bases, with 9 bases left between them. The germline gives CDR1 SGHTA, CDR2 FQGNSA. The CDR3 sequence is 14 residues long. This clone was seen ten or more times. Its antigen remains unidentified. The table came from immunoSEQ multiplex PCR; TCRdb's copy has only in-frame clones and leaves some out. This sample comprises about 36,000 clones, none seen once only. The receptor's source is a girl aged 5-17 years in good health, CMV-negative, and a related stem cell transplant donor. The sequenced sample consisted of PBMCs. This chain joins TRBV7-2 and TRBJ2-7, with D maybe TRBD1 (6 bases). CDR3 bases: TGTGCCAGCAGCTTCGACAGGCACTCCTACGAGCAGTACTTC. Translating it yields CASSFDRHSYEQYF.